This T cell receptor beta chain was sequenced for a study of radiotherapy plus CTLA-4 blockade in lung cancer (dated by TCRdb to 2017 to 2018). For the wider study: Among the enrolled patients, about 20% had an objective response, and 31% reached disease control.

Counted from cysteine to phenylalanine, this CDR3 has 14 amino acids. CDR3 DNA only is kept here, 42 bases in frame from base 1. Taken from the germline V gene, the CDR1 and CDR2 loops are SGHRS and YFSETQ. The junction shows trimming of 5 bases on V and 1 base on J, and the gene matches do not reach 4 bases of it. Beyond this particular receptor, the publication reports: TCR clones derived from tumors expanded in peripheral blood after treatment with radiotherapy and ipilimumab. Increased serum interferon-beta after radiation, together with early dynamic changes in blood T cell clones, were reported to be the strongest predictors of response.

In this study, focal radiation therapy paired with CTLA-4 blockade (ipilimumab) was tested in patients who had chemo-refractory metastatic non-small-cell lung cancer. A remark on this clone: Its antigen remains unidentified. No base quality information exists; no much larger clone differs at one position.

The library was made by the immunoSEQ multiplex PCR assay. TCRdb obtained this table from immuneACCESS and retained in-frame rearrangements with V and J assigned. These tables miss some clones; where compared with another copy, unresolved V genes account for less than half of the shortfall, and the remainder is unexplained. The sample profile shows 60,000 to 75,000 clones; 60% to 80% of them were found once. 15% to 20% of the sample is held by the ten biggest clonotypes. This clonotype was obtained from a human donor with non-small cell lung cancer whose response to radiotherapy plus ipilimumab could not be evaluated. Some clones in this sample may be carry-over from other donors' samples. The specimen comprised peripheral blood, sampled from a patient treated with radiotherapy plus ipilimumab. The V gene is TRBV5-1 and the J gene is TRBJ1-1, with 8 bases aligning to TRBD1. CDR3 reads: CASSYRGENTEAFF. The nucleotide sequence reads TGCGCCAGCAGTTACAGGGGGGAGAACACTGAAGCTTTCTTT. Full variable domain (CDR3 extended with the reference TRBV5-1 and TRBJ1-1 proteins): KAGVTQTPRYLIKTRGQQVTLSCSPISGHRSVSWYQQTPGQGLQFLFEYFSETQRNKGNFPGRFSGRQFSNSRSEMNVSTLELGDSALYLCASSYRGENTEAFFGQGTRLTVV.